This TCR beta chain was sequenced in a study of cytomegalovirus exposure and HLA in healthy donors. Background on the study: In an early release, HLA-typed donors contributed some 88 million unique TCR sequences. Most donors, roughly 77% of a few hundred genotyped, fell in the Caucasian-associated ancestry cluster.

Notes on the study in general: Most TCR sequences proved rare, with some public TCRs found in many donors.

Use of 60 Vbeta and 13 Jbeta primers characterized the PCR. TCRdb's table, derived via immunoSEQ multiplex PCR, lists solely in-frame clones and lacks some. The table has around 110,000 clones, about 69% seen once; the top ten hold roughly 1.6%. This clone was counted once. Its antigen remains unknown. Unmatched junction bases numbered 12, after V lost 1 base and J lost 6 bases. In germline, CDR1 is SGDLS, CDR2 YYNGEE. The CDR3 covers 16 residues. The rearrangement links TRBV9 to TRBJ1-2; 7 bases line up with TRBD1. Sequencing was done on a sample of PBMCs. The sequence derives from a woman under 30 in good health and CMV-seronegative. CDR3 sequence: CASSVNEGAGWNGYTF. In DNA, the CDR3 is TGTGCCAGCAGCGTAAATGAGGGGGCAGGTTGGAATGGCTACACCTTC.